This T cell receptor (beta chain) was retrieved from a study of T cell changes during pregnancy in multiple sclerosis. Assay used: immunoSEQ multiplex PCR; TCRdb lists only in-frame clones, some missing. The sample contains more than 55,000 clones, 90% to 95% of which appear only once. The CDR3 covers 15 residues. The sequence came from a female donor with multiple sclerosis, enrolled in a pregnancy study. The chain employs TRBV21-1 and TRBJ2-7; the D call of TRBD1 is as the table states it, not checked on the DNA. TRBV21-1 is assigned pseudogene status. Sequencing used peripheral blood, obtained in the second trimester of pregnancy. In DNA form, the CDR3 reads TGTGCCAGCAGCAAGGCTGGACAGGGTTCCTACGAGCAGTACTTC. Amino acids: CASSKAGQGSYEQYF.